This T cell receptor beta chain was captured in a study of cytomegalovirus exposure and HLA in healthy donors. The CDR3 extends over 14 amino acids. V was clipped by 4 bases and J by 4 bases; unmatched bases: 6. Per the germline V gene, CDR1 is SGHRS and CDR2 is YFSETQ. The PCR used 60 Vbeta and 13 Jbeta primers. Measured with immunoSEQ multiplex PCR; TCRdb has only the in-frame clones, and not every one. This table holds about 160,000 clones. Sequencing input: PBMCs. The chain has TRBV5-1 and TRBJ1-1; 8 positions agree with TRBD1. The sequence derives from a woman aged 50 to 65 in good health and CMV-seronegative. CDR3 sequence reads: CASSVTGVGTEAFF. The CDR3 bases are TGCGCCAGCAGCGTGACAGGGGTAGGCACTGAAGCTTTCTTT.